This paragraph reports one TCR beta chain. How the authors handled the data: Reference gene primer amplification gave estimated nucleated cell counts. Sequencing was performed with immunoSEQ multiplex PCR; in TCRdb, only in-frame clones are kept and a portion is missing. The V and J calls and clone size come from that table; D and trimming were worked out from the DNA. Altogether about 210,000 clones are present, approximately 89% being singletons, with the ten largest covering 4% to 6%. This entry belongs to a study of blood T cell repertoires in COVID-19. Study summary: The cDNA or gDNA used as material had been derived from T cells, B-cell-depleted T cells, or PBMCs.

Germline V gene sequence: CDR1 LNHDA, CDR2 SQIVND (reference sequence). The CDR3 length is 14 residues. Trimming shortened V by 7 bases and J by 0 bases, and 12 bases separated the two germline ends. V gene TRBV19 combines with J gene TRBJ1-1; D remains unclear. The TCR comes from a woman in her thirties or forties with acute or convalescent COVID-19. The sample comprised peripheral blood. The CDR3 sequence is CASIPQTMNTEAFF. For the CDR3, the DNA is TGTGCCAGTATACCCCAGACAATGAACACTGAAGCTTTCTTT.